This paragraph covers one T cell receptor (beta chain) sequence. These data belong to a study of CD8 T cells in Susac syndrome. Random hexamers were used to reverse transcribe the RNA input (about 0.45 to 1 ug). Each CDR3 protein gets one entry after TCRdb re-called the immunoSEQ multiplex PCR reads with MiXCR. The repertoire has 150,000 to 200,000 distinct CDR3 sequences, about 93% of them found once; the top ten carry 0.11% to 0.15%. This CDR3 has 13 amino acids. CDR1 and CDR2 from the germline V gene are DFQATT and SNEGSKA (reference sequence). Trimming took 4 bases from V and 1 from J, leaving 9 bases between them. The study sequenced TCR beta in blood CD8+ and CD4+ T cells.

What was sequenced was CD4+ T cells from PBMCs. This chain connects TRBV20-1 to TRBJ2-3; D remains unclear. This receptor was obtained from a human donor in good health. CDR3 residues: CSANRGRTDTQYF. In DNA form, the CDR3 reads TGCAGTGCTAACCGTGGCCGCACAGATACGCAGTATTTT.